Listed below are T cell receptor beta chains from one sample, sequenced in a study of PD-L1 blockade in urothelial cancer. Generated by immunoSEQ multiplex PCR, the TCRdb table keeps only in-frame clones and is missing some. The sample holds 90,000 to 100,000 clones, around 90% seen once. Sequenced material: PBMCs, taken around atezolizumab (anti-PD-L1) treatment. These receptors were taken from a man aged 55 to 70 with urothelial cancer. Each CDR3 is given with its conserved first and last residue. A D gene is named only where the DNA matches it firmly. Expanded clones get a size class; other rows say once, few or many, or leave the size out.

CASSQSQGIGNEKLFF	TGCGCCAGCAGCCAATCACAGGGGATTGGAAATGAAAAACTGTTTTTT	-	TRBJ1-4	TRBV4-3	TRBD1
CASSLEGGDQPQHF	TGCGCCAGCAGCTTGGAAGGGGGAGATCAGCCCCAGCATTTT	-	TRBJ1-5	TRBV5-1	-
CASSPYPSGSNEQFF	TGTGCCAGCTCACCATATCCTAGCGGGAGCAATGAGCAGTTCTTC	-	TRBJ2-1	TRBV18	TRBD2
CASSTPGGDEQFF	TGTGCCAGTAGTACCCCGGGGGGCGATGAGCAGTTCTTC	-	TRBJ2-1	TRBV19	-
CASSAGQGGFEKLFF	TGTGCCAGCAGCGCAGGACAGGGAGGTTTCGAAAAACTGTTTTTT	-	TRBJ1-4	TRBV5-4	TRBD1
CASRILRSGQTITGNTIYF	TGTGCCAGTAGGATCCTACGATCAGGACAGACCATCACCGGAAACACCATATATTTT	once	TRBJ1-3	TRBV19	-
CASSSHQTSGETQYF	TGTGCCAGCAGCTCTCACCAGACTAGCGGGGAGACCCAGTACTTC	-	TRBJ2-5	TRBV7-6	TRBD2
CASSRIGTGYDNEQFF	TGTGCCAGCAGCCGAATCGGGACAGGGTATGACAATGAGCAGTTCTTC	-	TRBJ2-1	TRBV9	TRBD1
CASSEYTRYNEQFF	TGTGCCAGCAGTGAATATACTAGATACAATGAGCAGTTCTTC	-	TRBJ2-1	TRBV25-1	-
CASSAGTGEETQYF	TGTGCCAGCAGCGCCGGGACAGGGGAAGAGACCCAGTACTTC	-	TRBJ2-5	TRBV5-6	TRBD1
CASSAGLESSYEQYF	TGTGCCAGCAGCGCGGGACTGGAGAGCTCCTACGAGCAGTACTTC	-	TRBJ2-7	TRBV9	-
CSVEPGHGYTF	TGCAGCGTTGAGCCAGGGCATGGCTACACCTTC	-	TRBJ1-2	TRBV29-1	-
CATSRQRTSGIREQYF	TGTGCCACCAGCAGACAGCGGACTAGCGGGATACGTGAGCAGTACTTC	-	TRBJ2-7	TRBV15	TRBD2
CASSHGLAKYTGELFF	TGCGCCAGCAGCCATGGACTAGCGAAATACACCGGGGAGCTGTTTTTT	-	TRBJ2-2	TRBV4-1	TRBD2
CASSQDSGTEAFF	TGCGCCAGCAGCCAAGATTCGGGGACTGAAGCTTTCTTT	-	TRBJ1-1	TRBV4-3	-
CASSLLGLAGGATGELFF	TGTGCCAGCAGTTTATTGGGACTAGCGGGAGGGGCCACCGGGGAGCTGTTTTTT	-	TRBJ2-2	TRBV28	TRBD2
CASTPPGTGRVLSNQPQHF	TGTGCCAGTACCCCCCCAGGGACAGGCAGAGTCCTAAGCAATCAGCCCCAGCATTTT	-	TRBJ1-5	TRBV19	TRBD1
CASGRDSPYEQYF	TGTGCCAGCGGCCGGGACAGCCCATACGAGCAGTACTTC	-	TRBJ2-7	TRBV7-9	TRBD1
CASSLAMQDRDYEQYF	TGCGCCAGCAGCTTGGCCATGCAGGACAGGGACTACGAGCAGTACTTC	-	TRBJ2-7	TRBV5-1	TRBD1
CASSIVSGGVRDEQFF	TGTGCCAGTAGTATAGTTTCGGGGGGCGTTCGTGATGAGCAGTTCTTC	-	TRBJ2-1	TRBV19	-
CASSIGGEYIHEQFF	TGTGCCAGTAGTATCGGGGGTGAGTACATCCATGAGCAGTTCTTC	-	TRBJ2-1	TRBV19	-
CASSRTGEETQYF	TGTGCCAGCAGCCGGACAGGAGAAGAGACCCAGTACTTC	-	TRBJ2-5	TRBV7-6	TRBD1
CASRLMRVDTEAFF	TGTGCCAGCAGGTTGATGAGGGTGGACACTGAAGCTTTCTTT	-	TRBJ1-1	TRBV2	-
CASRGTGDEKLFF	TGCGCCAGCAGAGGGACAGGGGACGAAAAACTGTTTTTT	-	TRBJ1-4	TRBV5-1	TRBD1
CASSLRQGGQPQHF	TGTGCCAGCAGTCTCCGACAGGGTGGTCAGCCCCAGCATTTT	-	TRBJ1-5	TRBV27	TRBD1
CASSDRGDGGGGPVDTQYF	TGCGCCAGCAGTGACAGGGGAGATGGCGGGGGGGGGCCCGTAGATACGCAGTATTTT	once	TRBJ2-3	TRBV5-1	-
CASTRNSNQPQHF	TGTGCCAGCACCAGGAATAGCAATCAGCCCCAGCATTTT	-	TRBJ1-5	TRBV2	-
CASRTGSDTQYF	TGTGCCAGCAGGACAGGGTCCGATACGCAGTATTTT	-	TRBJ2-3	TRBV7-2	TRBD1
CASSLAGGFNEQFF	TGCGCCAGCAGCTTAGCCGGGGGATTCAATGAGCAGTTCTTC	-	TRBJ2-1	TRBV5-1	-
CASRRRGQPQHF	TGTGCCAGCAGGCGACGGGGGCAGCCCCAGCATTTT	-	TRBJ1-5	TRBV6-5	-
CASSYSYRAGLTEAFF	TGTGCCAGCAGTTACTCATATCGGGCAGGGTTAACTGAAGCTTTCTTT	-	TRBJ1-1	TRBV6-5	-
CASSLDGSSWGYEQYF	TGCGCCAGCAGCCTCGACGGGAGTAGCTGGGGGTACGAGCAGTACTTC	-	TRBJ2-7	TRBV5-1	-
CASSTAEGFQPQHF	TGTGCCAGCAGCACCGCGGAGGGGTTTCAGCCCCAGCATTTT	-	TRBJ1-5	TRBV6-5	-
CASRVSHEQYF	TGTGCCAGCAGGGTGAGCCACGAGCAGTACTTC	-	TRBJ2-7	TRBV25-1	-
CATSLHNSPLHF	TGTGCCACCAGCCTCCATAATTCACCCCTCCACTTT	few	TRBJ1-6	TRBV6-6	-
CASKKEQGPYEQYF	TGCGCCAGCAAAAAGGAACAGGGCCCCTACGAGCAGTACTTC	-	TRBJ2-7	TRBV10-1	-
CASSHTSNEQFF	TGTGCCAGCAGTCACACTAGCAATGAGCAGTTCTTC	-	TRBJ2-1	TRBV27	-
CASSTGQGGSNEKLFF	TGTGCCAGCAGCACGGGACAGGGAGGGTCTAATGAAAAACTGTTTTTT	-	TRBJ1-4	TRBV9	TRBD1